The TCR beta chain described here comes from a study of CXCR3-negative and CXCR3-positive naive CD8 T cells. Study-wide points: Relative to CXCR3-negative naive cells, CXCR3-positive naive cells had more hydrophobic TRB CDR3s.

UMI labels and 5' RACE were used to prepare the TRB cDNA libraries. TCRdb reanalyzed the 5' RACE reads and collapses them to one entry per CDR3 protein, without DNA. The table lists about 130,000 distinct CDR3 sequences, with around 0.44% in the top ten. A word on this clonotype: The antigen is undetermined.

The CDR3 spans 12 residues. The germline gives CDR1 SGHRS, CDR2 YFSETQ. The clonotype originates from a human donor in good health. Some clones in this sample may be carry-over from other donors' samples. The sequencing input was naive CXCR3+ CD8+ T cells from blood. The sample's subset: CD45RO-CCR7+CD27+CD95- naive CD8+ T cells expressing CXCR3 (TNR3+). The chain employs TRBV5-1 and TRBJ2-7; TCRdb returns TRBD1, unconfirmable since there is no DNA. The CDR3 here is CASSLTGIEQYF.